This TCR beta chain is from a study of tumor T cells in aggressive B-cell lymphoma. Only a few counts were recorded for this clone. Generated by immunoSEQ multiplex PCR, the TCRdb table keeps only in-frame clones and is missing some. The table lists over a thousand clones, 80% to 95% of them singletons. The source is an adult with diffuse large B cell lymphoma. The sequencing sample was made of tumor tissue.

In nucleotides, the CDR3 is TGTGCCAGCCCCCAGGGAAGGACTGAAGCTTTCTTT. Protein product: CASPQGRTEAFF. The gene calls are TRBV21-1 and TRBJ1-1; the table gives TRBD1 as D, unverified against the DNA. TRBV21-1 is assigned pseudogene status. The length of the CDR3 is 12 residues.